The present T cell receptor (beta chain) was sequenced within a study of human thymus T cells. Overall study results and limits: Unrelated individuals were reported by related research to share highly overlapping thymic repertoires. Apparent skewing of V and J gene usage characterized both thymic and blood repertoires.

This CDR3 has 15 amino acids. Losses at the gene ends were 8 bases for V and 7 bases for J; bases not matched to a gene: 12. Germline CDR1 and CDR2: MNHNS and SASEGT. The repertoire was sequenced with immunoSEQ multiplex PCR; TCRdb's copy has only in-frame clones and lacks some. This table has more than 70,000 clones, 95% to 98% appearing once. To note about this clone: Its antigen is unknown.

Surgeons resected thymus tissue during corrective heart surgery. The people who donated were healthy Finnish babies having corrective surgery for congenital heart defects. This chain joins TRBV6-1 and TRBJ2-1; 9 nucleotides match TRBD2. This TCR derives from a boy under two years old with a congenital heart defect but otherwise immunologically healthy. The sample was thymus tissue. This chain's CDR3 is CASYALSGRRNEQFF. DNA for the CDR3: TGTGCCAGCTATGCCCTTAGCGGGAGAAGGAATGAGCAGTTCTTC.